The clone carrying this TCR beta chain was picked up many times. RNA transcripts were the template for amplifying TCR beta CDR3 regions. During a first-round RT-PCR of the TCR CDR3, the HTBI primer set was used. A single record per CDR3 protein comes from TCRdb applying MiXCR to the multiplex PCR reads. The table lists over 450,000 distinct CDR3 sequences, 17% of them singletons, with about 16% in the top ten. The data were obtained in a study of T cells in Graves' hyperthyroidism and ophthalmopathy. Turning to the study itself: Blood from the periphery was taken at initial diagnosis, before any treatment.

The CDR3 is made up of 14 amino acids. V dropped 0 bases and J dropped 4 bases, with 9 bases sitting between them. The chain recombines TRBV12-3 or TRBV12-4 with TRBJ1-1; D unresolved. Material: blood. This clonotype was obtained from a young woman with Graves' ophthalmopathy. The CDR3 DNA reads as TGTGCCAGCAGTTTAGCGAGGCTGACCACTGAAGCTTTCTTT. This sequence encodes CASSLARLTTEAFF.